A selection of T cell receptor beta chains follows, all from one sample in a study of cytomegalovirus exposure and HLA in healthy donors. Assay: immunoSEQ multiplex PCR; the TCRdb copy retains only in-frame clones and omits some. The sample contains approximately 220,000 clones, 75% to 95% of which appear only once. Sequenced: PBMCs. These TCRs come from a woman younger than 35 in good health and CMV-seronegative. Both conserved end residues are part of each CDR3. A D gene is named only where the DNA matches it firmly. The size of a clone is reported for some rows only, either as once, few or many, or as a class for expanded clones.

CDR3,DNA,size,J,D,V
CASSLATVNKNTEAFF,TGTGCCAGCAGCTTAGCGACAGTGAACAAGAACACTGAAGCTTTCTTT,once,TRBJ1-1,.,TRBV7-8
CASSLFGQGDYEQYF,TGTGCCAGCAGTTTGTTCGGACAGGGGGACTACGAGCAGTACTTC,.,TRBJ2-7,TRBD1,TRBV27
CASSVSQVPNTEAFF,TGTGCCAGCAGCGTCTCACAGGTACCGAACACTGAAGCTTTCTTT,.,TRBJ1-1,.,TRBV9
CATSTGFSQYF,TGTGCCACCTCGACAGGGTTTTCCCAGTACTTC,.,TRBJ2-5,TRBD1,TRBV19
CASSANRGREQFF,TGTGCCAGCAGCGCGAACAGGGGAAGGGAGCAGTTCTTC,.,TRBJ2-1,TRBD1,TRBV7-2
CASSLRDLLSGETQYF,TGTGCCAGCAGCCTCCGGGATCTCCTTTCCGGAGAGACCCAGTACTTC,.,TRBJ2-5,.,TRBV7-8
CASSLGGPNTEAFF,TGCGCCAGCAGCTTAGGGGGCCCGAACACTGAAGCTTTCTTT,.,TRBJ1-1,TRBD1,TRBV5-1
CASSSYSGSGETQYF,TGCGCCAGCAGCTCGTATAGCGGGAGCGGGGAGACCCAGTACTTC,.,TRBJ2-5,TRBD2,TRBV5-1
CASSLLADYTGELFF,TGTGCCAGCAGCCTACTAGCGGATTACACCGGGGAGCTGTTTTTT,few,TRBJ2-2,TRBD2,TRBV7-6
CAISEPRTGTRSEQYF,TGTGCCATCAGTGAACCGAGGACAGGGACACGTAGCGAGCAGTACTTC,.,TRBJ2-7,TRBD1,TRBV10-3
CASSLGDRGSNEQFF,TGCGCCAGCAGCTTAGGGGACAGGGGTAGCAATGAGCAGTTCTTC,few,TRBJ2-1,TRBD1,TRBV5-1
CAIQFRDISREQYF,TGTGCCATACAGTTTCGGGATATCTCCCGCGAGCAGTACTTC,.,TRBJ2-7,.,TRBV28
CASSFNPTGGDYGYTF,TGTGCCAGCAGTTTCAACCCGACAGGGGGCGACTATGGCTACACCTTC,few,TRBJ1-2,TRBD1,TRBV6-5
CASSLDSYGYTF,TGTGCCAGCAGCTTGGACAGCTATGGCTACACCTTC,few,TRBJ1-2,.,TRBV5-4
CASSLGPGYEQYF,TGTGCCAGCAGCTTAGGGCCAGGGTACGAGCAGTACTTC,.,TRBJ2-7,.,TRBV11-2
CASSSSSLAGEYNEQFF,TGCGCCAGCAGCTCCAGTTCTCTAGCGGGTGAATACAATGAGCAGTTCTTC,.,TRBJ2-1,TRBD2,TRBV5-1
CASSPPDWLTGELFF,TGTGCCAGCAGCCCGCCGGACTGGCTCACCGGGGAGCTGTTTTTT,few,TRBJ2-2,.,TRBV27
CASSLVPGGSLPKEQFF,TGTGCCAGCAGCTTAGTCCCGGGCGGGAGTCTGCCCAAGGAGCAGTTCTTC,.,TRBJ2-1,TRBD2,TRBV7-8
CASSSGQGLDVIQFF,TGTGCCAGCAGCTCCGGACAGGGGTTGGACGTAATCCAGTTCTTC,.,TRBJ2-1,TRBD1,TRBV7-2
CASTTGQGYEQYF,TGTGCCAGCACGACGGGACAGGGCTACGAGCAGTACTTC,.,TRBJ2-7,TRBD1,TRBV6-1
CASSFAGDWYF,TGCGCCAGCAGCTTCGCGGGAGATTGGTACTTC,.,TRBJ2-7,TRBD2,TRBV5-1
CASSPIWTGNYEQYF,TGTGCCAGCAGCCCAATATGGACAGGGAACTACGAGCAGTACTTC,.,TRBJ2-7,TRBD1,TRBV5-6
CASRTLTAQNEQFF,TGTGCCAGCAGAACACTAACCGCCCAGAATGAGCAGTTCTTC,.,TRBJ2-1,.,TRBV6-1
CASSLGASYEQYF,TGTGCCAGCAGCTTGGGCGCCTCCTACGAGCAGTACTTC,.,TRBJ2-7,.,TRBV11-3
CASSYQTGGKDTIYF,TGTGCCAGCAGTTACCAGACAGGGGGGAAAGACACCATATATTTT,.,TRBJ1-3,TRBD1,TRBV28
CAWRARGFAEAFF,TGTGCCTGGAGAGCGCGGGGGTTTGCTGAAGCTTTCTTT,.,TRBJ1-1,.,TRBV30
CAWSADRSGGNTIYF,TGTGCCTGGAGCGCTGACAGGTCTGGCGGAAACACCATATATTTT,once,TRBJ1-3,.,TRBV30
CASSIMGDRAETQYF,TGTGCCAGTAGTATAATGGGGGACAGGGCCGAGACCCAGTACTTC,.,TRBJ2-5,TRBD1,TRBV19
CASDERGRDSNEQFF,TGCGCCAGCGACGAACGTGGGAGGGATAGCAATGAGCAGTTCTTC,.,TRBJ2-1,TRBD2,TRBV5-1
CASSLLPPGGTEAFF,TGTGCCAGCAGTTTACTACCACCAGGGGGCACTGAAGCTTTCTTT,.,TRBJ1-1,TRBD1,TRBV27
CASSLSASGGYEQYF,TGTGCCAGCAGCTTGAGTGCTTCAGGGGGCTACGAGCAGTACTTC,.,TRBJ2-7,TRBD1,TRBV5-4
CASSPLTATNEKLFF,TGTGCCAGCAGTCCACTGACAGCCACTAATGAAAAACTGTTTTTT,.,TRBJ1-4,.,TRBV27
CASSLYPSGQGTNQPQHF,TGTGCCAGCAGTTTATATCCCTCGGGACAGGGTACAAATCAGCCCCAGCATTTT,once,TRBJ1-5,TRBD1,TRBV27
CASAFAGGEQYF,TGCGCCAGCGCCTTCGCAGGGGGCGAGCAGTACTTC,.,TRBJ2-7,TRBD1,TRBV10-2
CASSPGTSGRELNEQFF,TGTGCCAGCAGCCCAGGGACTAGCGGGAGGGAGCTCAATGAGCAGTTCTTC,.,TRBJ2-1,TRBD2,TRBV9
CASRTDRVETDTQYF,TGTGCCAGCAGAACAGACAGGGTTGAGACAGATACGCAGTATTTT,.,TRBJ2-3,TRBD1,TRBV28
CSARRARGVAEAFF,TGCAGCGCCCGGCGGGCCAGGGGGGTAGCTGAAGCTTTCTTT,.,TRBJ1-1,TRBD1,TRBV29-1
CASSTGTLGGYTF,TGTGCCAGCAGTACTGGGACATTGGGAGGCTACACCTTC,.,TRBJ1-2,.,TRBV6-5
CASSTHSGREDGGELFF,TGTGCCAGTAGTACCCATAGCGGGAGGGAGGACGGCGGGGAGCTGTTTTTT,.,TRBJ2-2,TRBD2,TRBV19
CASSHGQASVKFEQYF,TGTGCCAGTAGCCACGGACAGGCTAGTGTCAAGTTCGAGCAGTACTTC,.,TRBJ2-7,TRBD1,TRBV19
CASSPTNLAVSYNEQFF,TGTGCCAGTAGTCCCACTAATTTGGCCGTCTCCTACAATGAGCAGTTCTTC,.,TRBJ2-1,.,TRBV19
CASETGTGGNTIYF,TGTGCCAGCGAAACCGGGACAGGGGGAAACACCATATATTTT,.,TRBJ1-3,TRBD1,TRBV6-1
CASYSGLTDTQYF,TGTGCCAGCTACTCGGGACTCACAGATACGCAGTATTTT,.,TRBJ2-3,.,TRBV2
CASSPEGASGDTQYF,TGTGCCAGCAGCCCCGAAGGGGCATCCGGGGATACGCAGTATTTT,.,TRBJ2-3,.,TRBV5-4
CASLTTGTAYEAFF,TGTGCCAGCTTAACTACCGGGACAGCCTACGAAGCTTTCTTT,once,TRBJ1-1,TRBD1,TRBV19
CASSLAGQGFRGETQYF,TGCGCCAGCAGCTTGGCGGGACAGGGGTTTCGAGGAGAGACCCAGTACTTC,.,TRBJ2-5,TRBD1,TRBV5-1
CASSLFDRAKCVYTF,TGTGCCAGCAGCTTATTTGACAGGGCCAAATGCGTCTACACCTTC,.,TRBJ1-2,TRBD1,TRBV7-4
CASSLESDRSYNTGELFF,TGTGCCAGCAGTTTAGAGTCTGACAGGTCCTATAACACCGGGGAGCTGTTTTTT,.,TRBJ2-2,.,TRBV28
CASSSPHGNQPQHF,TGTGCCAGCAGTTCCCCCCATGGCAATCAGCCCCAGCATTTT,.,TRBJ1-5,.,TRBV6-5
CAISGEGLAEAFF,TGTGCCATCAGTGGGGAGGGGCTAGCTGAAGCTTTCTTT,few,TRBJ1-1,.,TRBV10-3
CASSTGLPYEQYF,TGTGCCAGCAGCACGGGACTTCCTTACGAGCAGTACTTC,.,TRBJ2-7,.,TRBV25-1
CASSSLAGLQETQYF,TGTGCCAGCAGTTCTCTAGCGGGACTACAAGAGACCCAGTACTTC,.,TRBJ2-5,TRBD2,TRBV27
CASSAGTGSLRTSEAFF,TGTGCCAGTAGTGCCGGGACAGGGTCCCTCCGAACGTCTGAAGCTTTCTTT,.,TRBJ1-1,TRBD1,TRBV19
CASRQQSTYEQYF,TGTGCCAGCAGGCAACAGTCTACCTACGAGCAGTACTTC,.,TRBJ2-7,.,TRBV6-6
CAWGTGCTDTQYF,TGTGCCTGGGGGACAGGTTGCACAGATACGCAGTATTTT,.,TRBJ2-3,TRBD1,TRBV30
CSVEYSGLAKNIQYF,TGCAGCGTTGAATACAGTGGATTAGCCAAAAACATTCAGTACTTC,.,TRBJ2-4,.,TRBV29-1
CASSLRGWGGYNTEAFF,TGTGCCAGCAGTTTAAGGGGGTGGGGTGGATACAACACTGAAGCTTTCTTT,.,TRBJ1-1,.,TRBV27
CASSSGRTPLHF,TGTGCCAGCAGCTCAGGAAGGACACCCCTCCACTTT,.,TRBJ1-6,.,TRBV7-3
CASSLVATDTQYF,TGTGCCAGCAGCTTGGTAGCCACAGATACGCAGTATTTT,.,TRBJ2-3,.,TRBV5-4